This TCR beta chain emerged from a study of cytomegalovirus exposure and HLA in healthy donors. The CDR3 contains 19 residues. The V segment lost 3 bases and the J segment 5 bases; nucleotides outside the gene matches: 21. Germline V gene lookup returns CDR1 GTSNPN and CDR2 SVGIG (reference sequence). The PCR employed 60 Vbeta primers together with 13 Jbeta primers. Some clones are missing from TCRdb's copy, which holds only in-frame ones; the method was immunoSEQ multiplex PCR. Among roughly 170,000 clones listed, 75% to 85% were seen once. This chain joins TRBV30 and TRBJ2-2; 7 nucleotides match TRBD1. Sequences were obtained from PBMCs. The sequence derives from a female donor in good health and CMV-seronegative. The CDR3 DNA sequence: TGTGCCTGGAGGACGAGGGGGCAGGGCGCCCGACCGGATACCGGGGAGCTGTTTTTT. The encoded protein is CAWRTRGQGARPDTGELFF.